One T cell receptor beta chain is described in this entry. The sample comes from a study of cytomegalovirus exposure and HLA in healthy donors. Assay: immunoSEQ multiplex PCR; the TCRdb copy retains only in-frame clones and omits some. This repertoire shows 150,000 to 200,000 clones, 86% found once; its top ten account for over 1.1%. The CDR3 spans 12 residues. Germline V gene data show CDR1 as SNHLY and CDR2 as FYNNEI. V shed 0 bases and J shed 5 bases, with 5 bases lying between them. The genes are TRBV2 and TRBJ2-7; D is perhaps TRBD1 (5 bases). The receptor comes from a woman under 30 in good health and CMV-seronegative. Input material: PBMCs. CDR3 amino acids: CASSEAGDEQYF. CDR3 bases: TGTGCCAGCAGTGAAGCAGGGGACGAGCAGTACTTC.